The T cell receptor beta chain under discussion was sequenced for a study of OX40 agonist ivuxolimab in advanced cancers. Study-level background: Two cutaneous melanoma patients and one hepatocellular carcinoma patient, three in all, had partial responses.

V shed 4 bases and J shed 15 bases, with 20 bases lying between them. This CDR3 comprises 14 residues. The germline V gene encodes CDR1 SGDLS and CDR2 YYNGEE. Profiled with immunoSEQ multiplex PCR; TCRdb holds only in-frame clones, not every one. The sample holds about 46,000 clones; about nine tenths are singletons and the top ten take 3% to 4%. The rearrangement links TRBV9 to TRBJ1-6; no definite D call. Sequences were derived from CD4+ or CD8+ T cells sorted from blood, sampled in a trial of the OX40 agonist ivuxolimab. The TCR comes from an adult with an advanced solid tumor such as melanoma, head and neck, liver or kidney cancer. The CDR3 DNA sequence: TGTGCCAGCAGCCCATTAGACCCTCGGGTTGTCCTCCACTTT. It codes for CASSPLDPRVVLHF.